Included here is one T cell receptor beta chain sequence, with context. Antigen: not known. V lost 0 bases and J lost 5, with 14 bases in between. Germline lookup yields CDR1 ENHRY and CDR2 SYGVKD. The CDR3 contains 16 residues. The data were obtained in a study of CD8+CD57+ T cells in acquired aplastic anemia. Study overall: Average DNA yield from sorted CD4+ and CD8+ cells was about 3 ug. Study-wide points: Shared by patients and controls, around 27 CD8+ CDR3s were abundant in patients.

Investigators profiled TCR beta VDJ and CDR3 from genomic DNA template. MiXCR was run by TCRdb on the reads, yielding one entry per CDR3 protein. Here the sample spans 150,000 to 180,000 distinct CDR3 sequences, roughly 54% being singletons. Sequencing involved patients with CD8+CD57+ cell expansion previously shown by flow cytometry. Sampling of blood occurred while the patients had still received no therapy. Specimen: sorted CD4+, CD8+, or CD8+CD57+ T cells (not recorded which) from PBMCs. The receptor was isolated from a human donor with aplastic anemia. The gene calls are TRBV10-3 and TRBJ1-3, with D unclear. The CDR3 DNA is TGTGCCATCAGTGAGTCCCTCCAGTTAGGCAGAAACACCATATATTTT. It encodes CAISESLQLGRNTIYF.